The rows below give T cell receptor beta chains drawn from one sample of a study of regulatory T cells in long-lasting Graves disease. TCRdb reprocessed the multiplex PCR reads via MiXCR and lists one record per CDR3 protein. The table lists hundreds of thousands of distinct CDR3 sequences, roughly a sixth of them singletons. This same sample was also taken into another study, of T cells in Graves' hyperthyroidism and ophthalmopathy.

Source: peripheral blood mononuclear cells (PBMCs), taken at new diagnosis, from a patient treated with antithyroid drugs. The receptors here all came from a man aged 40-49 years with Graves disease. Both conserved end residues are part of each CDR3. The D gene is left open where the match is weak. The listing skips clone size in some rows; elsewhere it reads once, few, many or a size class.

CDR3 length: 13
D gene: .
J gene: TRBJ2-7
clone size: many
V gene: TRBV27
CDR3 protein: CASRQAWRYEQYF
CDR3 DNA: TGTGCCAGCAGACAGGCTTGGCGCTACGAGCAGTACTTC

CDR3 length: 16
D gene: TRBD2
J gene: TRBJ2-3
clone size: many
V gene: TRBV28
CDR3 protein: CASSTTSGGAGNTQYF
CDR3 DNA: TGTGCCAGCAGTACCACTAGCGGGGGGGCGGGAAATACGCAGTATTTT

CDR3 length: 18
D gene: .
J gene: TRBJ2-3
clone size: many
V gene: TRBV6-1
CDR3 protein: CASSGGLTRDLSTDTQYF
CDR3 DNA: TGTGCCAGCAGTGGAGGCCTCACCCGGGACTTAAGCACAGATACGCAGTATTTT

CDR3 length: 14
D gene: .
J gene: TRBJ2-7
clone size: many
V gene: TRBV6-5
CDR3 protein: CASSYQMTAYEQYF
CDR3 DNA: TGTGCCAGCAGTTACCAGATGACTGCCTACGAGCAGTACTTC

CDR3 length: 13
D gene: .
J gene: TRBJ2-3
clone size: many
V gene: TRBV7-3
CDR3 protein: CASSRGSTDTQYF
CDR3 DNA: TGTGCCAGCAGCCGTGGGAGCACAGATACGCAGTATTTT

CDR3 length: 19
D gene: .
J gene: TRBJ2-3
clone size: many
V gene: TRBV6-1
CDR3 protein: CASSRFRTTIPASADTQYF
CDR3 DNA: TGCGCCAGCAGTCGGTTCCGCACGACCATACCGGCTAGCGCAGATACGCAGTATTTT

CDR3 length: 16
D gene: TRBD2
J gene: TRBJ2-1
clone size: many
V gene: TRBV28
CDR3 protein: CASSSLAGGPYNEQFF
CDR3 DNA: TGTGCCAGCAGTAGCCTAGCGGGGGGGCCCTACAATGAGCAGTTCTTC

CDR3 length: 15
D gene: .
J gene: TRBJ2-7
clone size: .
V gene: TRBV9
CDR3 protein: CASSVEVGASYEQYF
CDR3 DNA: TGTGCCAGCAGCGTAGAAGTAGGGGCCTCCTACGAGCAGTACTTC

CDR3 length: 15
D gene: .
J gene: TRBJ2-5
clone size: .
V gene: TRBV11-3
CDR3 protein: CASSLAVAKGETQYF
CDR3 DNA: TGTGCCAGCAGCTTAGCCGTCGCGAAAGGAGAGACCCAGTACTTC

CDR3 length: 14
D gene: TRBD1
J gene: TRBJ1-2
clone size: few
V gene: TRBV20-1
CDR3 protein: CSARARQGVYGYTF
CDR3 DNA: TGCAGTGCTAGAGCCCGACAGGGGGTCTATGGCTACACCTTC

CDR3 length: 14
D gene: TRBD2
J gene: TRBJ2-5
clone size: many
V gene: TRBV20-1
CDR3 protein: CSARDRGGRETQYF
CDR3 DNA: TGCAGTGCTAGAGATCGGGGGGGGCGGGAGACCCAGTACTTC

CDR3 length: 14
D gene: TRBD1
J gene: TRBJ2-7
clone size: few
V gene: TRBV10-3
CDR3 protein: CAISESQGGNEQYF
CDR3 DNA: TGTGCCATCAGTGAGTCACAGGGGGGCAACGAGCAGTACTTC

CDR3 length: 14
D gene: TRBD1
J gene: TRBJ1-2
clone size: many
V gene: TRBV28
CDR3 protein: CASGRTGLGNGYTF
CDR3 DNA: TGTGCCAGCGGACGGACAGGGCTAGGGAATGGCTACACCTTC

CDR3 length: 13
D gene: .
J gene: TRBJ2-2
clone size: few
V gene: TRBV2
CDR3 protein: CASSEDGSGELFF
CDR3 DNA: TGTGCCAGCAGTGAAGATGGTTCCGGGGAGCTGTTTTTT

CDR3 length: 14
D gene: .
J gene: TRBJ1-1
clone size: few
V gene: TRBV28
CDR3 protein: CASTFRGMNTEAFF
CDR3 DNA: TGTGCCAGCACATTCAGGGGAATGAACACTGAAGCTTTCTTT

CDR3 length: 16
D gene: .
J gene: TRBJ1-3
clone size: many
V gene: TRBV28
CDR3 protein: CASSFRVGYFGNTIYF
CDR3 DNA: TGTGCCAGCAGTTTCAGGGTCGGGTACTTTGGAAACACCATATATTTT

CDR3 length: 14
D gene: .
J gene: TRBJ2-1
clone size: .
V gene: TRBV24-1
CDR3 protein: CATSDQSVDNEQFF
CDR3 DNA: TGTGCCACCAGTGACCAAAGCGTCGACAATGAGCAGTTCTTC

CDR3 length: 13
D gene: .
J gene: TRBJ1-5
clone size: .
V gene: TRBV25-1
CDR3 protein: CASSFGTGQPQHF
CDR3 DNA: TGTGCCAGCAGTTTCGGGACGGGTCAGCCCCAGCATTTT

CDR3 length: 13
D gene: .
J gene: TRBJ2-2
clone size: .
V gene: TRBV7-3
CDR3 protein: CASSRRGAGELFF
CDR3 DNA: TGTGCCAGCAGCCGACGGGGAGCCGGGGAGCTGTTTTTT

CDR3 length: 16
D gene: TRBD1
J gene: TRBJ2-1
clone size: many
V gene: TRBV6-2/TRBV6-3
CDR3 protein: CASSYSTGAVANEQFF
CDR3 DNA: TGTGCCAGCAGTTACTCAACAGGGGCGGTGGCGAATGAGCAGTTCTTC

CDR3 length: 14
D gene: .
J gene: TRBJ1-2
clone size: many
V gene: TRBV28
CDR3 protein: CASSLTSSQLGYTF
CDR3 DNA: TGTGCCAGCAGTTTAACCTCATCACAGCTAGGCTACACCTTC

CDR3 length: 15
D gene: .
J gene: TRBJ1-1
clone size: many
V gene: TRBV5-4
CDR3 protein: CASSLKALGDTEAFF
CDR3 DNA: TGTGCCAGCAGCTTAAAAGCCCTGGGTGACACTGAAGCTTTCTTT

CDR3 length: 12
D gene: TRBD1
J gene: TRBJ2-7
clone size: many
V gene: TRBV6-1
CDR3 protein: CASDHRGYEQYF
CDR3 DNA: TGTGCCAGCGATCACAGGGGCTACGAGCAGTACTTC

CDR3 length: 14
D gene: .
J gene: TRBJ2-7
clone size: many
V gene: TRBV28
CDR3 protein: CASNLEGHSYEQYF
CDR3 DNA: TGTGCCAGCAATTTAGAGGGCCACTCCTACGAGCAGTACTTC

CDR3 length: 13
D gene: .
J gene: TRBJ1-1
clone size: many
V gene: TRBV5-1
CDR3 protein: CASSLFTGTEAFF
CDR3 DNA: TGCGCCAGCAGCTTATTTACCGGGACTGAAGCTTTCTTT

CDR3 length: 17
D gene: TRBD2
J gene: TRBJ2-2
clone size: .
V gene: TRBV6-4
CDR3 protein: CASSDTSGGADTGELFF
CDR3 DNA: TGTGCCAGCAGTGACACTAGCGGGGGGGCCGACACCGGGGAGCTGTTTTTT

CDR3 length: 13
D gene: .
J gene: TRBJ2-5
clone size: few
V gene: TRBV12-5
CDR3 protein: CASGWTVMQTQYF
CDR3 DNA: TGTGCTAGTGGGTGGACAGTTATGCAGACCCAGTACTTC

CDR3 length: 14
D gene: .
J gene: TRBJ2-7
clone size: many
V gene: TRBV2
CDR3 protein: CASSDRFHSYEQYF
CDR3 DNA: TGTGCCAGCAGTGACAGGTTCCACTCCTACGAGCAGTACTTC

CDR3 length: 17
D gene: .
J gene: TRBJ2-3
clone size: many
V gene: TRBV27
CDR3 protein: CASRLGNAGLGTDTQYF
CDR3 DNA: TGTGCCAGCAGACTAGGGAACGCAGGGCTGGGCACAGATACGCAGTATTTT

CDR3 length: 11
D gene: .
J gene: TRBJ1-2
clone size: .
V gene: TRBV18
CDR3 protein: CASSSTGGYTF
CDR3 DNA: TGTGCCAGCTCATCCACGGGGGGCTACACCTTC

CDR3 length: 10
D gene: .
J gene: TRBJ2-3
clone size: many
V gene: TRBV29-1
CDR3 protein: CSVREDTQYF
CDR3 DNA: TGCAGCGTTCGGGAGGATACGCAGTATTTT

CDR3 length: 15
D gene: TRBD2
J gene: TRBJ2-2
clone size: few
V gene: TRBV7-2
CDR3 protein: CASSSGLLYTGELFF
CDR3 DNA: TGTGCCAGCAGCTCGGGACTACTTTACACCGGGGAGCTGTTTTTT

CDR3 length: 15
D gene: .
J gene: TRBJ1-1
clone size: many
V gene: TRBV28
CDR3 protein: CASSRPATMNTEAFF
CDR3 DNA: TGTGCCAGCAGCCGACCCGCTACCATGAACACTGAAGCTTTCTTT

CDR3 length: 13
D gene: TRBD1
J gene: TRBJ1-1
clone size: many
V gene: TRBV30
CDR3 protein: CALERGLGTEAFF
CDR3 DNA: TGTGCCTTGGAAAGGGGGCTGGGGACTGAAGCTTTCTTT

CDR3 length: 15
D gene: .
J gene: TRBJ2-7
clone size: many
V gene: TRBV27
CDR3 protein: CASSRGARPYYEQYF
CDR3 DNA: TGTGCCAGCAGTCGGGGGGCGCGTCCCTACTACGAGCAGTACTTC

CDR3 length: 14
D gene: .
J gene: TRBJ1-5
clone size: many
V gene: TRBV2
CDR3 protein: CASSLTHSNQPQHF
CDR3 DNA: TGTGCCAGCAGCCTGACGCATAGCAATCAGCCCCAGCATTTT

CDR3 length: 12
D gene: .
J gene: TRBJ1-1
clone size: many
V gene: TRBV15
CDR3 protein: CATRRTATEAFF
CDR3 DNA: TGTGCCACCAGAAGGACAGCCACTGAAGCTTTCTTT

CDR3 length: 14
D gene: TRBD1
J gene: TRBJ1-2
clone size: many
V gene: TRBV5-4
CDR3 protein: CASSSGQTNYGYTF
CDR3 DNA: TGTGCCAGCAGCTCGGGACAGACTAACTATGGCTACACCTTC

CDR3 length: 15
D gene: TRBD2
J gene: TRBJ2-1
clone size: .
V gene: TRBV20-1
CDR3 protein: CSAREPYQRGEEQFF
CDR3 DNA: TGCAGTGCTAGAGAACCCTACCAGCGGGGGGAGGAGCAGTTCTTC

CDR3 length: 15
D gene: TRBD2
J gene: TRBJ2-5
clone size: many
V gene: TRBV6-5
CDR3 protein: CASSLLAGGRETQYF
CDR3 DNA: TGTGCCAGCAGTTTGCTGGCGGGGGGGCGAGAGACCCAGTACTTC

CDR3 length: 18
D gene: TRBD2
J gene: TRBJ2-3
clone size: many
V gene: TRBV18
CDR3 protein: CASSPRSLAGVTTDTQYF
CDR3 DNA: TGTGCCAGCTCACCACGTTCCCTAGCGGGGGTCACCACAGATACGCAGTATTTT

CDR3 length: 16
D gene: .
J gene: TRBJ2-1
clone size: few
V gene: TRBV6-1
CDR3 protein: CASSLAGALGGNEQFF
CDR3 DNA: TGTGCCAGCAGTCTAGCAGGGGCCCTCGGGGGGAATGAGCAGTTCTTC

CDR3 length: 15
D gene: .
J gene: TRBJ2-2
clone size: .
V gene: TRBV6-1
CDR3 protein: CASRATGEGTGELFF
CDR3 DNA: TGTGCCAGCAGAGCGACAGGGGAGGGCACCGGGGAGCTGTTTTTT

CDR3 length: 14
D gene: .
J gene: TRBJ2-7
clone size: many
V gene: TRBV6-1
CDR3 protein: CASRPRLTSYEQYF
CDR3 DNA: TGTGCCAGCAGGCCAAGACTAACCTCCTACGAGCAGTACTTC

CDR3 length: 15
D gene: .
J gene: TRBJ2-6
clone size: .
V gene: TRBV30
CDR3 protein: CAWSVKGSGANVLTF
CDR3 DNA: TGTGCCTGGAGTGTAAAGGGGTCTGGGGCCAACGTCCTGACTTTC

CDR3 length: 13
D gene: .
J gene: TRBJ2-7
clone size: few
V gene: TRBV7-9
CDR3 protein: CASSKGGLSEQYF
CDR3 DNA: TGTGCCAGCAGCAAGGGGGGACTTTCCGAGCAGTACTTC

CDR3 length: 14
D gene: TRBD1
J gene: TRBJ2-3
clone size: many
V gene: TRBV5-5
CDR3 protein: CASSLQGATDTQYF
CDR3 DNA: TGTGCCAGCAGCTTACAGGGGGCCACAGATACGCAGTATTTT

CDR3 length: 15
D gene: .
J gene: TRBJ1-2
clone size: many
V gene: TRBV9
CDR3 protein: CASSVIGSTPYGYTF
CDR3 DNA: TGTGCCAGCAGCGTAATCGGCAGTACACCCTATGGCTACACCTTC

CDR3 length: 16
D gene: TRBD2
J gene: TRBJ2-2
clone size: .
V gene: TRBV6-2/TRBV6-3
CDR3 protein: CASSLSGAGGTGELFF
CDR3 DNA: TGTGCCAGCAGTTTAAGCGGGGCGGGCGGAACCGGGGAGCTGTTTTTT

CDR3 length: 15
D gene: .
J gene: TRBJ2-7
clone size: many
V gene: TRBV18
CDR3 protein: CASSRVQASSYEQYF
CDR3 DNA: TGTGCCAGCTCACGAGTACAGGCCTCCTCCTACGAGCAGTACTTC

CDR3 length: 13
D gene: TRBD1
J gene: TRBJ1-4
clone size: few
V gene: TRBV2
CDR3 protein: CASKQGRDEKLFF
CDR3 DNA: TGTGCCAGCAAACAGGGGAGGGATGAAAAACTGTTTTTT

CDR3 length: 18
D gene: .
J gene: TRBJ2-3
clone size: .
V gene: TRBV5-1
CDR3 protein: CASSRRGGTPLAQDTQYF
CDR3 DNA: TGCGCCAGCAGCCGGCGAGGCGGGACACCCCTCGCTCAAGATACGCAGTATTTT

CDR3 length: 15
D gene: .
J gene: TRBJ1-1
clone size: many
V gene: TRBV3-1
CDR3 protein: CASSQDLGGQTEAFF
CDR3 DNA: TGTGCCAGCAGCCAAGATCTTGGGGGGCAGACTGAAGCTTTCTTT

CDR3 length: 15
D gene: .
J gene: TRBJ2-2
clone size: many
V gene: TRBV20-1
CDR3 protein: CSARDGAGETGELFF
CDR3 DNA: TGCAGTGCTAGAGATGGGGCAGGCGAAACCGGGGAGCTGTTTTTT

CDR3 length: 13
D gene: .
J gene: TRBJ1-1
clone size: few
V gene: TRBV28
CDR3 protein: CASSTTANTEAFF
CDR3 DNA: TGTGCCAGCAGTACGACAGCAAACACTGAAGCTTTCTTT